This T cell receptor (beta chain) was captured by sequencing in a study of blood T cell repertoires in COVID-19. About the study: Acute and convalescent COVID-19 samples came from the United States, Italy and Spain.

TCRdb's table, derived via immunoSEQ multiplex PCR, lists solely in-frame clones and lacks some. The table records about 26,000 clones, 70% to 90% of them present only once. Patients of the Seattle cohort, enrolled during active infection, were followed longitudinally. This CDR3 comprises 14 residues. Looked up from germline, CDR1 is MNHEY and CDR2 is SVGAGI. Trimming took 6 bases from V and 3 from J; bases not matched to a gene: 6. The receptor was isolated from a woman over 75 with COVID-19, enrolled during active disease. Input material: peripheral blood. The chain links TRBV6-5 to TRBJ2-3; 7 bases agree with TRBD2. The CDR3 region is CASSRGGGTDTQYF. The CDR3 DNA sequence: TGTGCCAGCAGCCGCGGGGGTGGAACAGATACGCAGTATTTT.